This T cell receptor beta chain originates from a study of shared clonotypes between healthy human individuals. On the study more broadly: A couple of women and three men aged 18 to 49 made up the donors.

Healthy adults negative for HIV, lacking recent acute infections or vaccinations, served as donors. For this clone: The identical CDR3 is also encoded by other nucleotide sequences in the sample.

Trimming pared 5 bases from V and 1 base from J, leaving 12 bases between. The CDR3 runs to 14 residues. Germline lookup yields CDR1 LNHDA and CDR2 SQIVND (reference sequence). Clones were read by immunoSEQ multiplex PCR, and TCRdb kept only the in-frame ones, dropping some. The sample lists around 1 million clones; about three quarters were seen once. The chain joins TRBV19 to TRBJ2-7; D might be TRBD1 or TRBD2, each matching 5 bases. This TCR derives from a man aged 18 to 29 in good health. What was sequenced was memory CD4+ T cells sorted from blood. The subset denotes: CD45RA-negative fraction. CDR3 residues: CASSVRDGSYEQYF. In nucleotides, the CDR3 is TGTGCCAGTAGTGTCCGGGACGGATCCTACGAGCAGTACTTC.